The next 25 T cell receptor beta chains were all read from a single sample in a study of T cell clusters in autoimmune cytopenias. TRB rearrangements were amplified by touch-down multiplex PCR with mixed TRB-A/B primers. TCRdb reprocessed the multiplex PCR reads; each CDR3 protein has one entry and no DNA is given. The listing contains several thousand distinct CDR3 sequences. TRB was amplified from about 270 ng of peripheral blood genomic DNA per sample. Sequencing input: peripheral blood. The receptors here all came from a human donor with an autoimmune cytopenia or autoimmune hepatitis (not recorded which).

The chain recombines TRBV10-3 with TRBJ2-3; TCRdb's D gene call, TRBD1, goes unchecked for lack of DNA. CDR1 is ENHRY, CDR2 SYGVKD, per germline. The CDR3 is 14 amino acids. CDR3 sequence: CAIKAGTSTDTQYF.

The chain couples TRBV7-4 to TRBJ2-1; as DNA is missing, the TRBD2 call by TCRdb cannot be tested. The CDR3 totals 15 residues. The germline V gene encodes CDR1 SGHVT and CDR2 SQSDAQ. CDR3 loop: CASSTLAGAHNEQFF.

This clonotype is classed as medium-sized (0.01 to 0.1%) by frequency. V and J are TRBV27 and TRBJ2-1; the D call of TRBD1 rests on TCRdb alone, since no DNA is present to check it. In germline, CDR1 is MNHEY, CDR2 SMNVEV (reference sequence). The length of the CDR3 is 15 residues. This CDR3 reads CASSPRGVAYNEQFF.

The V call is TRBV12-3 or TRBV12-4, the J call TRBJ2-1; the TCRdb call, TRBD2, lacks DNA for checking. This CDR3 region has 15 residues. The CDR3 protein is CASSSQASGRSEQFF.

This clonotype counts as medium-sized (0.01 to 0.1%) by frequency. The chain links TRBV12-3 or TRBV12-4 to TRBJ2-4; TCRdb indicates TRBD1, and absent DNA this call remains unverified. This CDR3 is 15 amino acids long. CDR3: CASSVTGTVAGDQYF.

This clonotype counts as medium-sized by frequency. The chain uses TRBV19 and TRBJ2-2; the TRBD1 assignment by TCRdb is unverifiable without DNA. CDR3 size: 14 residues. Germline values: CDR1 LNHDA, CDR2 SQIVND (reference sequence). The CDR3: CASDGQAPVGELFF.

The chain combines TRBV18 with TRBJ2-7; TCRdb lists TRBD1, though no DNA is available to test this call. This CDR3 has 14 amino acids. The germline gives CDR1 KGHSH, CDR2 LQKENI. CDR3 in amino acids: CASSERQGAYEQYF.

This chain uses TRBV19 with TRBJ2-5; absent DNA, TCRdb's TRBD2 call cannot be checked. Germline V gives CDR1 LNHDA, CDR2 SQIVND (reference sequence). The CDR3 has 14 amino acids. CDR3 sequence reads: CASSSGTTGRTQYF.

The chain links TRBV6-4 to TRBJ1-6; lacking DNA, the TRBD1 call made by TCRdb goes unchecked. There are 14 residues in the CDR3. Germline CDR1 MRHNA, CDR2 SNTAGT. The CDR3 is CASRRAGGNSPLHF.

The rearrangement uses TRBV19 and TRBJ2-7; TCRdb returns TRBD1, unconfirmable since there is no DNA. Germline CDR1 and CDR2: LNHDA and SQIVND (reference sequence). This CDR3 is built from 15 residues. CDR3 sequence reads: CASSIGYGSTPPEYF.

According to its frequency, this clonotype is medium-sized. This chain uses TRBV15 with TRBJ2-5; TCRdb names TRBD1, which stays unverified in the absence of DNA. Germline-derived CDR1 and CDR2 are LNHNV and YYDKDF (reference sequence). The CDR3 has 16 amino acids. The CDR3: CATSRGGAPNQETQYF.

In terms of frequency, this clonotype is medium-sized. The chain links TRBV6-1 to TRBJ1-4. Germline V lookup: CDR1 MNHNS, CDR2 SASEGT. This CDR3 is built from 13 residues. CDR3 protein: CASRNGGNEKLFF.

This rearrangement joins TRBV9 to TRBJ2-1. Germline V gives CDR1 SGDLS, CDR2 YYNGEE. The CDR3 is 16 amino acids. This chain's CDR3 is CASSVEGGRAFNEQFF. Full variable domain (rest looked up from reference TRBV9 and TRBJ2-1): DSGVTQTPKHLITATGQRVTLRCSPRSGDLSVYWYQQSLDQGLQFLIQYYNGEERAKGNILERFSAQQFPDLHSELNLSSLELGDSALYFCASSVEGGRAFNEQFFGPGTRLTVL.

Its frequency marks this clonotype as medium-sized. The chain has TRBV12-3 or TRBV12-4 and TRBJ2-3; TCRdb calls TRBD1, which cannot be checked without DNA. This CDR3 spans 13 amino acids. The CDR3: CASRGGSTDTQYF.

By frequency, this clonotype registers medium-sized. The chain carries TRBV30 and TRBJ1-4; without DNA, the TCRdb call of TRBD1 cannot be checked. The germline V gene has CDR1 GTSNPN and CDR2 SVGIG (reference sequence). The CDR3 totals 15 residues. Here the CDR3 reads CAWSYRAGAGEKLFF.

This rearrangement joins TRBV20-1 to TRBJ2-7. Germline CDR1 is DFQATT and CDR2 is SNEGSKA (reference sequence). The CDR3 runs 12 residues. This CDR3 is CSAKAEFYEQYF.

This chain links TRBV18 with TRBJ1-4. The CDR3 contains 14 residues. In germline, CDR1 is KGHSH, CDR2 LQKENI. CDR3 region: CASSHSGYNEKLFF.

The CDR3 is CSANLRTSDTDTQYF. The V and J genes are TRBV20-1 and TRBJ2-3; TCRdb gives TRBD2 as the D gene, but with no DNA this cannot be confirmed. The CDR3 sequence is 15 residues long. Looked up from germline, CDR1 is DFQATT and CDR2 is SNEGSKA (reference sequence).

The chain has TRBV19 and TRBJ1-5. There are 15 residues in the CDR3. In germline, CDR1 is LNHDA, CDR2 SQIVND (reference sequence). The CDR3 here is CASSISGLPKQPQHF. Supplemented by reference TRBV19 and TRBJ1-5, the full variable domain reads DGGITQSPKYLFRKEGQNVTLSCEQNLNHDAMYWYRQDPGQGLRLIYYSQIVNDFQKGDIAEGYSVSREKKESFPLTVTSAQKNPTAFYLCASSISGLPKQPQHFGDGTRLSIL.

V is TRBV30 and J is TRBJ1-2. This CDR3 has 14 residues. Per the germline V gene, CDR1 is GTSNPN and CDR2 is SVGIG (reference sequence). CDR3 loop: CALTRSRSNYGYTF.

CDR3 sequence: CASSPREGPETQYF. The chain joins TRBV18 to TRBJ2-5; TCRdb lists TRBD1, though no DNA is available to test this call. The CDR3 extends over 14 amino acids. Looked up from germline, CDR1 is KGHSH and CDR2 is LQKENI.

The V gene is TRBV20-1, the J gene TRBJ2-1; TCRdb's assignment of TRBD2 cannot be checked, as there is no DNA. CDR1 and CDR2 from the germline V gene are DFQATT and SNEGSKA (reference sequence). There are 17 residues in the CDR3. Here the CDR3 reads CSARDGLAIFRHNEQFF.

The rearrangement links TRBV18 to TRBJ1-2. The germline V gene has CDR1 KGHSH and CDR2 LQKENI. The CDR3 has 14 amino acids. CDR3 sequence: CASSRTGFDYGYTF.

This chain joins TRBV18 and TRBJ2-7. CDR1 KGHSH and CDR2 LQKENI come from the germline V gene. This CDR3 comprises 14 residues. The CDR3 loop is CASSLAGAGYEQYF.

J is TRBJ1-2 and V is TRBV10-1; TCRdb calls TRBD1, which cannot be checked without DNA. Germline values: CDR1 WNHNN, CDR2 SYGVQD (reference sequence). The CDR3 runs to 15 residues. CDR3: CASTATGTFDYGYTF.